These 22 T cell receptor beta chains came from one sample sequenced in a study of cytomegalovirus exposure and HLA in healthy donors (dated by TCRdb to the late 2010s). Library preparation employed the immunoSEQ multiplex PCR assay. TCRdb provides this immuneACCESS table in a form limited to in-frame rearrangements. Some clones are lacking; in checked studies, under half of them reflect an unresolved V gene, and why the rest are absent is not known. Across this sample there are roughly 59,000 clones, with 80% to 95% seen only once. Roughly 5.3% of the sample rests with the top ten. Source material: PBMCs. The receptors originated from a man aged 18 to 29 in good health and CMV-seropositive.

CDR3 sequence reads: CASSTPTGHISYEQYF. The DNA for the CDR3 is TGTGCCAGCAGCACCCCGACAGGACATATCTCCTACGAGCAGTACTTC. V usage is TRBV7-9 and J usage is TRBJ2-7; D may be TRBD1 (6 bases). The CDR3 loop spans 16 amino acids. Germline-derived CDR1 and CDR2 are SEHNR and FQNEAQ (reference sequence). The V end was cut by 5 bases, the J end by 0 bases, with 17 bases between.

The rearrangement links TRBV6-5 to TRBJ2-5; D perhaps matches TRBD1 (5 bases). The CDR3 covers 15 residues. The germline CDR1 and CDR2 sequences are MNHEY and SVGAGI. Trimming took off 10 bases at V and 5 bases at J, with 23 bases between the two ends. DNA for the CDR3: TGTGCCACCGCAGAAGGGGCTGGGGATTGGGAGACCCAGTACTTC. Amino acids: CATAEGAGDWETQYF.

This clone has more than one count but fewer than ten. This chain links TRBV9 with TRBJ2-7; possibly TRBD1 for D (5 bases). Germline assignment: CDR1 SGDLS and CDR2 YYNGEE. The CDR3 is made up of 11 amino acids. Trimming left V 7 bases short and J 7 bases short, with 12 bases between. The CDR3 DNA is TGTGCCAGCGGCAGGGATGTGGAGCAGTACTTC. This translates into CASGRDVEQYF.

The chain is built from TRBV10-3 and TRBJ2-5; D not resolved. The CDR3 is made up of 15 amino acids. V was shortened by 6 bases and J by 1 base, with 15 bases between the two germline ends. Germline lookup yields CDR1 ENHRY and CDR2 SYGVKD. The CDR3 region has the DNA TGTGCCATCAGCCCGAGTCCCAATACCCAAGAGACCCAGTACTTC. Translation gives CAISPSPNTQETQYF.

The CDR3 region is CASSPGTGGFRETQYF. The CDR3 coding sequence is TGTGCCAGCAGCCCGGGGACAGGTGGTTTTCGAGAGACCCAGTACTTC. The chain joins TRBV5-6 to TRBJ2-5; TRBD1 matches at 8 bases. Germline V gives CDR1 SGHDT, CDR2 YYEEEE. CDR3 length: 16 residues. After removal of 4 bases from V and 4 bases from J, the junction contained 12 bases not matched to a gene.

This chain's CDR3 is CASSTGTGRNEQFF. In DNA form, the CDR3 reads TGTGCCAGTAGCACCGGGACTGGGAGGAATGAGCAGTTCTTC. The chain employs TRBV19 and TRBJ2-1, with D possibly being TRBD2 (6 bases). V lost 6 bases and J 7 bases, leaving 16 bases between the germline ends. Germline loops: CDR1 LNHDA, CDR2 SQIVND (reference sequence). The CDR3 loop spans 14 amino acids.

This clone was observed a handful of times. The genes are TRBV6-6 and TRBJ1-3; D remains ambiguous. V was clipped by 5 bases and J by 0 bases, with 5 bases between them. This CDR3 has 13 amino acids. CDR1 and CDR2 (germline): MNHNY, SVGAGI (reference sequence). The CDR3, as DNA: TGTGCCAGCAGTGCGAGCTCTGGAAACACCATATATTTT. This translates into CASSASSGNTIYF.

The CDR3 DNA sequence: TGTGCCAGCAGTCGTCCCGGAGCTGGAAACACCATATATTTT. Translation gives CASSRPGAGNTIYF. The gene calls are TRBV28 and TRBJ1-3; no clear D. The V gene lost 5 bases and the J gene lost 2 bases, with 10 bases spanning the gap. Germline V gene sequence: CDR1 MDHEN, CDR2 SYDVKM. The CDR3 has 14 amino acids.

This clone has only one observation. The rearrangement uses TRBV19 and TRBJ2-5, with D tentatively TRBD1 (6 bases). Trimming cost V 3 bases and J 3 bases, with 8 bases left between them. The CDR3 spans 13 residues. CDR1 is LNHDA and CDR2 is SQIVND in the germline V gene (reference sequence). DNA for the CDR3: TGTGCCAGTAGTATGGACAGAGAAGAGACCCAGTACTTC. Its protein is CASSMDREETQYF.

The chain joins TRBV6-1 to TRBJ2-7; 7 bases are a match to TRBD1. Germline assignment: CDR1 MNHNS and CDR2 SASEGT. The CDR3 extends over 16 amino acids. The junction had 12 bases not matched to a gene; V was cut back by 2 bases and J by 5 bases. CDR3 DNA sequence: TGTGCCAGCAGTGAAAAACCGTTGACAGGGTCAGACGAGCAGTACTTC. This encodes CASSEKPLTGSDEQYF.

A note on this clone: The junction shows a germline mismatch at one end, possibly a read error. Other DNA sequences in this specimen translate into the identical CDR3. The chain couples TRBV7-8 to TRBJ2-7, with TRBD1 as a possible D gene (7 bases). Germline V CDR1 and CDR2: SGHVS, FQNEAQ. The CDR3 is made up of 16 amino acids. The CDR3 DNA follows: TGTGCTAGCAGCCCGTCTCAGGGGGGAGCCTCCTACGAGCAGTACTTC. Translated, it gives CASSPSQGGASYEQYF. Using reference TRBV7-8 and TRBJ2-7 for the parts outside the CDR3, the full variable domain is GAGVSQSPRYKVAKRGQDVALRCDPISGHVSLFWYQQALGQGPEFLTYFQNEAQLDKSGLPSDRFFAERPEGSVSTLKIQRTQQEDSAVYLCASSPSQGGASYEQYFGPGTRLTVT.

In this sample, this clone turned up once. In DNA, the CDR3 is TGCGCCAGCAGCCAAGACAGCTACGAGCAGTACTTC. It is translated as CASSQDSYEQYF. This rearrangement joins TRBV5-1 to TRBJ2-7, with D maybe TRBD1 (5 bases). The ends were cut back, 4 bases at V and 3 bases at J, with 8 bases in the middle. The CDR3 length is 12 residues. From germline, CDR1 is SGHRS and CDR2 YFSETQ.

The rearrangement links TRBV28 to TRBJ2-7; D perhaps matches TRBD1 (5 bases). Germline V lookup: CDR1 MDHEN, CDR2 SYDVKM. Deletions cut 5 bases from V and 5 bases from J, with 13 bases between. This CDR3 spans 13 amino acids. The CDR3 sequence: CASSTQGPNEQYF. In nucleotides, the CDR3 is TGTGCCAGCAGTACCCAGGGCCCTAACGAGCAGTACTTC.

The CDR3 sequence: CASSPNGQGTEAFF. As DNA, the CDR3 is TGTGCCAGCAGCCCGAACGGACAGGGGACTGAAGCTTTCTTT. The chain carries TRBV7-3 and TRBJ1-1; 9 positions match TRBD1. The length of the CDR3 is 14 residues. Germline loops: CDR1 SGHTA, CDR2 FQGTGA. V was pared by 5 bases and J by 5 bases, with 6 bases of the junction left unmatched.

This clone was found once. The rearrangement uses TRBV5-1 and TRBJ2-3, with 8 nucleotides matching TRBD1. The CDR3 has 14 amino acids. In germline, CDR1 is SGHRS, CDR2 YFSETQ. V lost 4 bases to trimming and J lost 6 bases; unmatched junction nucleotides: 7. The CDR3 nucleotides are TGCGCCAGCAGCACATACAGGGGGTTGGATACGCAGTATTTT. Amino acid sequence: CASSTYRGLDTQYF.

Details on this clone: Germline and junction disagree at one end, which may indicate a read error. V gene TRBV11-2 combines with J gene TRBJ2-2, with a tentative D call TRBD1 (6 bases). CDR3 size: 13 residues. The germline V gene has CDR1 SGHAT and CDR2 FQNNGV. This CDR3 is CASNLQGAGELFF. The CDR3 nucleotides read TGTGCCAGCAACTTACAGGGTGCCGGGGAGCTGTTTTTT. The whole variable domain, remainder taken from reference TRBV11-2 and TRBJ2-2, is EAGVAQSPRYKIIEKRQSVAFWCNPISGHATLYWYQQILGQGPKLLIQFQNNGVVDDSQLPKDRFSAERLKGVDSTLKIQPAKLEDSAVYLCASNLQGAGELFFGEGSRLTVL.

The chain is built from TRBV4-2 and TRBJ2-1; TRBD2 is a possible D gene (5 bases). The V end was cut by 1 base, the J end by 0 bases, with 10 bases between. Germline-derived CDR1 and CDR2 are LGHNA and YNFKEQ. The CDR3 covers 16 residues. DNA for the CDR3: TGTGCCAGCAGCCAAGGGGCGGGTAGCTCCTACAATGAGCAGTTCTTC. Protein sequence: CASSQGAGSSYNEQFF.

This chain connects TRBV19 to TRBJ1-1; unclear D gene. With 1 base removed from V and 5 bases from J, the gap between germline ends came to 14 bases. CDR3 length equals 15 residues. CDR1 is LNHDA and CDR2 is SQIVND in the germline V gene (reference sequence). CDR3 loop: CASSIGGFTGTEAFF. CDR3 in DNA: TGTGCCAGTAGTATAGGTGGGTTCACGGGGACTGAAGCTTTCTTT. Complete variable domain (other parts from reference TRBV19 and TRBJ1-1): DGGITQSPKYLFRKEGQNVTLSCEQNLNHDAMYWYRQDPGQGLRLIYYSQIVNDFQKGDIAEGYSVSREKKESFPLTVTSAQKNPTAFYLCASSIGGFTGTEAFFGQGTRLTVV.

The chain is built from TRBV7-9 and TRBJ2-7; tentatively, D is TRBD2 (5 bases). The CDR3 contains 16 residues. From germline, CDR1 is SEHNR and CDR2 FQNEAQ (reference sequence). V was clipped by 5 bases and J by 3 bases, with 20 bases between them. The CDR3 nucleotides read TGTGCCAGCAGCACCCTCACCCATGGCCGGGACTACGAGCAGTACTTC. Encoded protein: CASSTLTHGRDYEQYF.

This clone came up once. This CDR3 is CASGTGTGFYEQYF. Here the CDR3 DNA reads TGTGCCAGCGGGACCGGGACAGGGTTTTACGAGCAGTACTTC. The chain links TRBV27 to TRBJ2-7; 9 bases map to TRBD1. Trimming removed 8 bases from V and 4 bases from J; junction bases left unmatched: 9. The germline V gene encodes CDR1 MNHEY and CDR2 SMNVEV (reference sequence). The CDR3 runs 14 residues.

CDR3: CASSPRQGSATDTQYF. CDR3 in DNA: TGTGCCAGCTCACCACGACAGGGAAGTGCCACAGATACGCAGTATTTT. The chain recombines TRBV18 with TRBJ2-3, with 7 positions matching TRBD1. The germline V gene encodes CDR1 KGHSH and CDR2 LQKENI. V trimming: 1 base; J trimming: 2 bases; junction bases outside the gene matches: 6. The length of the CDR3 is 16 residues. Using reference TRBV18 and TRBJ2-3 for the parts outside the CDR3, the full variable domain is NAGVMQNPRHLVRRRGQEARLRCSPMKGHSHVYWYRQLPEEGLKFMVYLQKENIIDESGMPKERFSAEFPKEGPSILRIQQVVRGDSAAYFCASSPRQGSATDTQYFGPGTRLTVL.

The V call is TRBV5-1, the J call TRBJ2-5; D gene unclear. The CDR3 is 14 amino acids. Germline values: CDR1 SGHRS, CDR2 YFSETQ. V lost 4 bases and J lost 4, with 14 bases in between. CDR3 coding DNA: TGCGCCAGCAGCCTCAATCTCCTCGGAGAGACCCAGTACTTC. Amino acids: CASSLNLLGETQYF.